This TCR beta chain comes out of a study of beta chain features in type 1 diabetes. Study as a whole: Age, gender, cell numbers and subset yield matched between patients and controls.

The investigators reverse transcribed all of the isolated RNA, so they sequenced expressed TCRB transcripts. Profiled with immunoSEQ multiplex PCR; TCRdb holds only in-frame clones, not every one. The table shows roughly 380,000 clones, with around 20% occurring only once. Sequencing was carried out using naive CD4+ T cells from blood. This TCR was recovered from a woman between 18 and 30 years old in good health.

CDR3 nucleotide sequence: TGTGCCAGCAGCTTTACAGGGTTCTCTGGGGCCAACGTCCTGACTTTC. It specifies CASSFTGFSGANVLTF. This rearrangement joins TRBV7-9 to TRBJ2-6, with D perhaps TRBD1 (6 bases). Germline loops: CDR1 SEHNR, CDR2 FQNEAQ (reference sequence). Trimming took 3 bases from V and 0 from J, leaving 9 bases between them. This CDR3 spans 16 amino acids.